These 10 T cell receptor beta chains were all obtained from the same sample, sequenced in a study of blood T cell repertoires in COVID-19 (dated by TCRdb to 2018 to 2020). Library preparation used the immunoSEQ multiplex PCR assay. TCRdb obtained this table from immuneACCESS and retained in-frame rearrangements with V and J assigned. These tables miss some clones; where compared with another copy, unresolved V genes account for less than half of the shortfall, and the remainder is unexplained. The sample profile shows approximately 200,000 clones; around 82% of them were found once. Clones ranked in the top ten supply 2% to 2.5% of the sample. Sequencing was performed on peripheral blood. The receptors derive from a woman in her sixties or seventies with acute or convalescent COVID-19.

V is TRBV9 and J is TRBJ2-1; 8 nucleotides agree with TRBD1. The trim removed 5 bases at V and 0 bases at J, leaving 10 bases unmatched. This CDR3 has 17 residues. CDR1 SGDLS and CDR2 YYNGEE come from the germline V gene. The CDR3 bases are TGTGCCAGCAGTCCCTCAGGGGGCTTGGGCTCCTACAATGAGCAGTTCTTC. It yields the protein CASSPSGGLGSYNEQFF.

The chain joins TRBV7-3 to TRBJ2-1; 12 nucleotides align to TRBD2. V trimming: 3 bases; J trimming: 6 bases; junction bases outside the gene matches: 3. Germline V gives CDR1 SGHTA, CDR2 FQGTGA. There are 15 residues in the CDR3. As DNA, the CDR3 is TGTGCCAGCAGCTTTGGACTAGCGGGGATCAATGAGCAGTTCTTC. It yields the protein CASSFGLAGINEQFF.

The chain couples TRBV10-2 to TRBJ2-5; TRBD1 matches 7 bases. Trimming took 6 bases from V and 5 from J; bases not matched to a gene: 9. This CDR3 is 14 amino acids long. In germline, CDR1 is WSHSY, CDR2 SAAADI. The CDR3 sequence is CASSHTGTEETQYF. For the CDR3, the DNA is TGCGCCAGCAGCCACACCGGGACAGAGGAGACCCAGTACTTC.

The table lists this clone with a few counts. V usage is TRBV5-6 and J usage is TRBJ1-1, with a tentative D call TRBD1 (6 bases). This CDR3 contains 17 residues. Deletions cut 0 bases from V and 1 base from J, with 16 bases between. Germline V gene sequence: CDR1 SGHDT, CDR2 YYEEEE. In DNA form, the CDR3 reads TGTGCCAGCAGCTTGGTTTCCAGGGGAGTCGCGAACACTGAAGCTTTCTTT. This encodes CASSLVSRGVANTEAFF.

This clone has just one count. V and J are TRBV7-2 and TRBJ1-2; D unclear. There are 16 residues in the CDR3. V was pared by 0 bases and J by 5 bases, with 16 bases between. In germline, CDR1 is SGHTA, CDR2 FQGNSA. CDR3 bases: TGTGCCAGCAGCTTAGCGAGCCAGGAGCCGGGATATGGCTACACCTTC. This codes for CASSLASQEPGYGYTF.

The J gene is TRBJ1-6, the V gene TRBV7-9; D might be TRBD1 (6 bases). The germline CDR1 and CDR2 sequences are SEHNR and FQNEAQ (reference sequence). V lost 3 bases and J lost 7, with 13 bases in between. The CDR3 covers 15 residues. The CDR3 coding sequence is TGTGCCAGCAGCTTTTGGGACAATGGGAATTCACCCCTCCACTTT. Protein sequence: CASSFWDNGNSPLHF.

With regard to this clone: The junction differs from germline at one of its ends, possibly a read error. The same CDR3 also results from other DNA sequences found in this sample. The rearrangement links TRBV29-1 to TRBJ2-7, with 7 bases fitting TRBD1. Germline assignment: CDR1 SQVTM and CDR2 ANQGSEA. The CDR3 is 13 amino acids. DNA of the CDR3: TGCAGCGTTGGACAGGGAATCTCCTATGAGCAGTACTTC. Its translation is CSVGQGISYEQYF.

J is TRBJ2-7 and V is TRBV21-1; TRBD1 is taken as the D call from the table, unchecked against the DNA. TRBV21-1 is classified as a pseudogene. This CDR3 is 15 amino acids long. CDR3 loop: CASRKRAGKNYEQYF. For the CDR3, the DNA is TGTGCCAGCAGGAAACGGGCAGGGAAAAACTACGAGCAGTACTTC.

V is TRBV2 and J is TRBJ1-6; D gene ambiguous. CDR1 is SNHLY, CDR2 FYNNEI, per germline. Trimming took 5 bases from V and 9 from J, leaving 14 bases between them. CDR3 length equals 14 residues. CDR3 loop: CASSLGNSASPLHF. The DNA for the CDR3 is TGTGCCAGCAGTCTCGGGAACTCTGCTTCACCCCTCCACTTT.

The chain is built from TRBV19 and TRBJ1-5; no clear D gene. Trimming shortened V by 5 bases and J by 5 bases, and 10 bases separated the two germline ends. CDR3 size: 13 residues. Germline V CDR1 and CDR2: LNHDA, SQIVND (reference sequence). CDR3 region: CASSWRVDQPQHF. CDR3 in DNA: TGTGCCAGTAGTTGGAGGGTAGATCAGCCCCAGCATTTT.